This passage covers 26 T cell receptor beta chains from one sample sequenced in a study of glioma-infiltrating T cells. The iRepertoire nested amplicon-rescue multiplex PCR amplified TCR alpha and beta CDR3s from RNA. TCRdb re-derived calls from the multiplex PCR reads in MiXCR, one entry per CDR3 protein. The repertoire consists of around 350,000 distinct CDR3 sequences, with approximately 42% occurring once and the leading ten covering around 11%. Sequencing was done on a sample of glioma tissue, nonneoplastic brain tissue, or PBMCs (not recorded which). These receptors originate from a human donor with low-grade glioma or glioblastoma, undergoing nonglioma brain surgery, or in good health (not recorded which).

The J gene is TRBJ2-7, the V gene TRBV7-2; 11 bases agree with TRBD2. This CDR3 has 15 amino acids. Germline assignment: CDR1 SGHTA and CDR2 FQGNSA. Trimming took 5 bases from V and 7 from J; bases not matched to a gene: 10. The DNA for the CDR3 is TGTGCCAGCAGCCCAGTAGCGGGAGGGCCAAGGGAGCAGTACTTC. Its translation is CASSPVAGGPREQYF.

For the CDR3, the DNA is TGCGCCAGCAGCTCCATGGGGCAAGGAACTGGGGATACGCAGTATTTT. Translation: CASSSMGQGTGDTQYF. The J gene is TRBJ2-3, the V gene TRBV5-1; D possibly corresponds to TRBD1 (5 bases). Germline loops: CDR1 SGHRS, CDR2 YFSETQ. This CDR3 is built from 16 residues. Trimming cost V 3 bases and J 6 bases, with 20 bases left between them.

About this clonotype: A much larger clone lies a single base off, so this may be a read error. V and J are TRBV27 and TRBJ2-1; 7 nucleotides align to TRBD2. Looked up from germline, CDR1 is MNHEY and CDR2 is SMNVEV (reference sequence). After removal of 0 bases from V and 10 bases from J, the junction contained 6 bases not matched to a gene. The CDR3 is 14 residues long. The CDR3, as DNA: TGTGCCAGCAGTTTATCCGGACTAGAAGCCGAGCAGTTCTTC. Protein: CASSLSGLEAEQFF.

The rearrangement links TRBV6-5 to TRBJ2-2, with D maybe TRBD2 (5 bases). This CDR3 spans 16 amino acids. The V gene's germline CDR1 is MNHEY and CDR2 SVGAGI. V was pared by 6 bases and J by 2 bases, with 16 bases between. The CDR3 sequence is CASSASRRRNTGELFF. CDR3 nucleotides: TGTGCCAGCAGCGCCTCGAGGAGGAGAAACACCGGGGAGCTGTTTTTT.

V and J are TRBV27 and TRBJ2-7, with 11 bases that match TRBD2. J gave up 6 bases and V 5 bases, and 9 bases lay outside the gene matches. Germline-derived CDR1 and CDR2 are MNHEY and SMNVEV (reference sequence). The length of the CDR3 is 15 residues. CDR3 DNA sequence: TGTGCCAGCAGTCTAATAGCGGGAGGGCCCCCCGAGCAGTACTTC. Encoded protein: CASSLIAGGPPEQYF.

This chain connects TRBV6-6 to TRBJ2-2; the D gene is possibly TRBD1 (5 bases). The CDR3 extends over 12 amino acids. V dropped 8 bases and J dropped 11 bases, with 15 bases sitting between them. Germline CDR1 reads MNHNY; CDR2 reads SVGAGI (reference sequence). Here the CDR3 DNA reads TGTGCCAGCGGATCAAGGACACTAGAGCTGTTTTTT. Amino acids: CASGSRTLELFF.

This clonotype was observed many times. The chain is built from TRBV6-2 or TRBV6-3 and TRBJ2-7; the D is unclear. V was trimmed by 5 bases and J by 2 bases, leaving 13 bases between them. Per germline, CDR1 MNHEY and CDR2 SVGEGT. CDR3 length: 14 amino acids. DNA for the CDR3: TGTGCCAGCAGTCAATATGGACCTCCCTACGAGCAGTACTTC. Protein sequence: CASSQYGPPYEQYF.

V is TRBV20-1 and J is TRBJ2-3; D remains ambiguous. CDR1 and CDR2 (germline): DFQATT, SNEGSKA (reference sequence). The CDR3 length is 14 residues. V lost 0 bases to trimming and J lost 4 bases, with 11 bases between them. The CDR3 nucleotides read TGCAGTGCTAGAGATCGTAATTCTGCAGATACGCAGTATTTT. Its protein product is CSARDRNSADTQYF.

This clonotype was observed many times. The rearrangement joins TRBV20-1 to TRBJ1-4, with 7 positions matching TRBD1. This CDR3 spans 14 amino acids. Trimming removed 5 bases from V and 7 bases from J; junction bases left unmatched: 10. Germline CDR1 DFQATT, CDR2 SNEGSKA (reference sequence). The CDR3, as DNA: TGCAGTGCTGAGGAGGGGGCGACTGGTGAAAAACTGTTTTTT. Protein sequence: CSAEEGATGEKLFF.

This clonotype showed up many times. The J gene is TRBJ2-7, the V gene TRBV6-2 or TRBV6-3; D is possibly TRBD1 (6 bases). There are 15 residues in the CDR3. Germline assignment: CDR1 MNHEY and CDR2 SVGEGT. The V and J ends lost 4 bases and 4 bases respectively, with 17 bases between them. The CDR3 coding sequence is TGTGCCAGCAGTTTCAGGACAGCGGCAAGGTACGAGCAGTACTTC. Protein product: CASSFRTAARYEQYF.

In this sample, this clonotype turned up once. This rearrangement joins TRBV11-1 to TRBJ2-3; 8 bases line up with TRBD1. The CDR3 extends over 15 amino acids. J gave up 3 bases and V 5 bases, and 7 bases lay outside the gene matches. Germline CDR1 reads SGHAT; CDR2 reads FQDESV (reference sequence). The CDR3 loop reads CASSDGQGGTDTQYF. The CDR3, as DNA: TGTGCCAGCAGCGACGGACAGGGCGGGACAGATACGCAGTATTTT.

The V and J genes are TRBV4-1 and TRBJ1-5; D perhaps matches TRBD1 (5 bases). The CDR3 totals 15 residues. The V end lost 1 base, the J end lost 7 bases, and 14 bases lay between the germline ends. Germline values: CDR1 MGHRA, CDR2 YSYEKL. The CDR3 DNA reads TGCGCCAGCAGCCAAGTTCTGGGGCTGAGCCAGCCCCAGCATTTT. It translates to CASSQVLGLSQPQHF.

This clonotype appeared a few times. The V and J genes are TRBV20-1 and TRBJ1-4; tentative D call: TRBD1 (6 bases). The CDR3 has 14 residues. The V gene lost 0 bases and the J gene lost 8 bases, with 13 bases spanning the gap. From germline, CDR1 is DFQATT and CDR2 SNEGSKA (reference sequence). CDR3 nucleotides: TGCAGTGCTAGAGATGAGGGGGTTGACGAAAAACTGTTTTTT. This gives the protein CSARDEGVDEKLFF.

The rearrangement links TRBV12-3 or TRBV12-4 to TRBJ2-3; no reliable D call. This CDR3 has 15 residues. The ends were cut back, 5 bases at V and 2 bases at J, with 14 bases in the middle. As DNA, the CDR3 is TGTGCCAGCAGTCCCCTCCCGCGAGACACAGATACGCAGTATTTT. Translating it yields CASSPLPRDTDTQYF.

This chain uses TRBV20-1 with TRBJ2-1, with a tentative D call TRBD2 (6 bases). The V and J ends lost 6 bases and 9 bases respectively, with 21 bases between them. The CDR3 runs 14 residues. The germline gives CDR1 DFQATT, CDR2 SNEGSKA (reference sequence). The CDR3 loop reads CSAEPGLATGEQFF. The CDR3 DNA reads TGCAGTGCCGAACCGGGACTCGCAACGGGTGAGCAGTTCTTC.

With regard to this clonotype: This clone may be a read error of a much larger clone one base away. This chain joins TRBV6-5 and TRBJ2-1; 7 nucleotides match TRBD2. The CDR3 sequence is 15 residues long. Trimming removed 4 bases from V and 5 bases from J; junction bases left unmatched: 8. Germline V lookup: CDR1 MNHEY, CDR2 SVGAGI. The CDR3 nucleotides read TGTGCCAGCAGTTTTTTTAGGGAGGGAGACAATGAGCAGTTCTTC. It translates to CASSFFREGDNEQFF.

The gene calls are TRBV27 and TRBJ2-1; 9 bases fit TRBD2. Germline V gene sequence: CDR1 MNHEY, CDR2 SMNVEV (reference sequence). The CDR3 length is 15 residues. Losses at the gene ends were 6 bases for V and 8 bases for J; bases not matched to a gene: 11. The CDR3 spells CASSPGLAGIDEQFF. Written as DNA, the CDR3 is TGTGCCAGCAGCCCTGGCCTAGCGGGAATAGATGAGCAGTTCTTC.

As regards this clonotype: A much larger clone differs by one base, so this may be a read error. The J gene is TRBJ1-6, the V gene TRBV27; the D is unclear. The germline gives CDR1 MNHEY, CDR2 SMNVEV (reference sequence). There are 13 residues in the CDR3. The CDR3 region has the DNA TGTGCCAGCAGTTTTGTCTATAATACACCCCTCCACTTT. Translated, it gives CASSFVYNTPLHF.

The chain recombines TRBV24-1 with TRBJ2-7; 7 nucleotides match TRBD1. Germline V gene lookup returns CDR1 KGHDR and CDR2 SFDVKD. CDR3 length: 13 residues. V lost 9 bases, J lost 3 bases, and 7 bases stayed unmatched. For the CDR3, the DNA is TGTGCCACCTCTCCCAGGGACAGCTACGAGCAGTACTTC. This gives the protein CATSPRDSYEQYF.

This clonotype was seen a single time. The CDR3 reads CASSSSFGLAGVTDTQYF. The CDR3 DNA follows: TGCGCCAGCAGCTCCTCCTTTGGACTAGCGGGAGTAACAGATACGCAGTATTTT. The rearrangement links TRBV5-1 to TRBJ2-3; TRBD2 aligns across 13 bases. The germline V gene has CDR1 SGHRS and CDR2 YFSETQ. The CDR3 is 18 residues long. Trimming cost V 3 bases and J 3 bases; bases outside gene matches: 10.

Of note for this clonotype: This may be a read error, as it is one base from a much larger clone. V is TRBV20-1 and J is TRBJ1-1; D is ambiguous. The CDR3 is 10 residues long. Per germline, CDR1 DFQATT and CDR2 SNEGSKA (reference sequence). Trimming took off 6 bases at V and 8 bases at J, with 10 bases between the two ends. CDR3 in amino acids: CSAYRSEAFF. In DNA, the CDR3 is TGCAGTGCGTACAGAAGCGAAGCTTTCTTT.

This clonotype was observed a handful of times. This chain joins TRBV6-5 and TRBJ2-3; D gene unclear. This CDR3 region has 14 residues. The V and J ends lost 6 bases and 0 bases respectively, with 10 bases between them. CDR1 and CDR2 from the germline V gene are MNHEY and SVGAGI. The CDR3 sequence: CASRQRRSTDTQYF. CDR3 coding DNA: TGTGCCAGCAGACAGCGTCGGAGCACAGATACGCAGTATTTT.

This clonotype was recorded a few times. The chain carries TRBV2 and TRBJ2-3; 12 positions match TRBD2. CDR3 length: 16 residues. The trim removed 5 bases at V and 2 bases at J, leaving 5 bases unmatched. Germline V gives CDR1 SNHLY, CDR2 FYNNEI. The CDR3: CASSWGLAGPTDTQYF. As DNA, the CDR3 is TGTGCCAGCAGTTGGGGACTAGCGGGCCCCACAGATACGCAGTATTTT. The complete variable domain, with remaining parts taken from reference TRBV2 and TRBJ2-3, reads EPEVTQTPSHQVTQMGQEVILRCVPISNHLYFYWYRQILGQKVEFLVSFYNNEISEKSEIFDDQFSVERPDGSNFTLKIRSTKLEDSAMYFCASSWGLAGPTDTQYFGPGTRLTVL.

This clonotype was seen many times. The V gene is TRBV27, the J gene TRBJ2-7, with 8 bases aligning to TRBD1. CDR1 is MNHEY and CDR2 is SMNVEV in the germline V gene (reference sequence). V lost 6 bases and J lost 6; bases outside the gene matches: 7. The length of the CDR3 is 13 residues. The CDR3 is CASSRTGLGEQYF. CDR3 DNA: TGTGCCAGCAGCCGGACAGGGTTAGGCGAGCAGTACTTC.

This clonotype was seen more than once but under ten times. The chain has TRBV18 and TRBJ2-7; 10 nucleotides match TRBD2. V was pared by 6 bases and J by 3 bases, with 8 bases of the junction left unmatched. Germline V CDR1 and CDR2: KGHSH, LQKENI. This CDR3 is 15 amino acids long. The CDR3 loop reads CASSETSGVNYEQYF. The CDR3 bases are TGTGCCAGCTCGGAAACTAGCGGGGTGAACTACGAGCAGTACTTC.

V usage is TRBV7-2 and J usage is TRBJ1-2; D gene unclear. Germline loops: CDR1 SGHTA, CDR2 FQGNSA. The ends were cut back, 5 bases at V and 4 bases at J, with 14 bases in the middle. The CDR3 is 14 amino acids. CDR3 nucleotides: TGTGCCAGCAGCCCCTATAGGGATGGCTATGGCTACACCTTC. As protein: CASSPYRDGYGYTF.